The entry below describes one TCR beta chain. Its antigen is still unknown. Per-base quality was not reported, and no clone a single base away is much larger than it. The cohort was made up of about 670 healthy bone marrow donors. At the time of sampling, all cohort members were nominally healthy, though unrecorded immune exposures were likely present. The donor was CMV seropositive and belonged to the group of 250 to 300 seropositive cohort members. Each donor provided a peripheral blood sample, and peripheral blood mononuclear cells were used for TCR beta sequencing. Genomic DNA was extracted from the blood cell samples with the Qiagen DNeasy Blood Extraction Kit. This record comes from a study of cytomegalovirus exposure and HLA in healthy donors (dated by TCRdb to 2016 to 2017). Background on the whole study: In an earlier analysis of approximately 640 of the donors, less than 350 Gb of sequence data and 90 million to 130 million unique TCR beta sequences from approximately 180 million T cells were reported. An early release covering over 500 HLA-typed donors comprised approximately 290 gigabases of sequencing data and around 80 million unique TCR sequences. Of the roughly 400 genotyped donors, 81% were placed in the genetic ancestry cluster associated with self-reported Caucasian donors. The study aimed to test whether signatures of past pathogen exposure could be identified by cataloging public T cell receptors. The study profiled the T cell repertoires of about 640 subjects by immunosequencing and related them to cytomegalovirus serostatus. Besides the first cohort of approximately 710 subjects, a separate validation cohort made up of over a hundred different subjects was used. To predict cytomegalovirus infection status, the study combined high-throughput TCR immunosequencing, statistical association of individual TCRs with disease status, and machine learning. To study patterns of TCR occurrence, a later analysis re-analyzed previously published TCR beta repertoires from 600 to 750 donors and added high-resolution HLA genotyping. In the later analysis, no new phenotypic data were used to find candidate immune exposures; instead, reliance was placed on TCR beta sequences and their occurrence across donors. An earlier analysis of 587 of the donors used high-throughput TCR beta sequencing to judge whether each TCR beta V gene segment behaved as functional or pseudogenic. Donor age, sex, ethnicity and CMV serostatus were collected together with the repertoire data. In a later genetic analysis, genome-wide SNP genotypes for about 55% of the roughly 700 donors were used, and that subset was treated as a discovery cohort. All discovery cohort repertoires had been generated on a single sequencing platform. Class I and class II HLA loci were covered by the typing at four-digit resolution. Typing coverage varied by locus: about 629-640 donors for A, B, C, DRB1 and DQB1; about 520 for DQA1; approximately 610 for DPA1; roughly 470 for DPB1. About five DR-DQ haplotypes were treated as single units for association and clustering because of strong linkage in the cohort. Among some 400 genotyped donors of the cohort, an average of around 220,000 unique TCR beta nucleotide sequences was sequenced per donor, of which about 19% were non-productive.

What the research found in general, with its limitations: In a later genetic analysis, fewer N-insertions in productive TCRs were reported among donors in an Asian-associated ancestry cluster than the roughly 700-donor mean. Over 15 rarely observed V segments, including chromosome 9 orphons, were excluded from the earlier analysis of some 590 of the donors because counts were too low. A further reported finding was that TCR beta sequences accurately predicted the HLA-A and HLA-B alleles for most subjects in the first cohort. In the study, approximately 160 TCR beta chains were listed as associated with cytomegalovirus. In an earlier analysis of under 600 of the donors, most TCR beta V segments were observed in productive rearrangements about 87% or about 30% of the time, broadly matching IMGT annotations. Most CMV-associated TCR beta chains appeared to be HLA-restricted in a later analysis, and the HLA associations seemed to be driven largely by CMV exposure. Cytomegalovirus status was reported to be diagnosed by the classifier with high specificity and sensitivity in both the original and validation cohorts. The authors suggested that the approach could potentially be extended to other disease states and immunological phenotypes. According to a later analysis, TCR association rates differed among HLA loci, with DRB1 alleles showing the most associated TCRs and HLA-C alleles showing the fewest. Only TCR beta chains were sequenced in this cohort, and the absence of alpha or paired-chain data limited detectable features. Specific HLA alleles were associated with over 15,000 TCR beta sequences at a false discovery rate of 0.05 in a later analysis. The sequencing pipeline was judged likely to have produced a cluster of highly shared sequence variants as a technical artifact. In vitro tests confirmed that a few of the cytomegalovirus-associated TCR beta chains recognize cytomegalovirus antigens. A later genetic analysis associated a missense DCLRE1C variant with V-gene and J-gene trimming of TCR beta chains, and an independent cohort replicated the association. In a later analysis, HLA-associated TCR beta chains were found to be more clonally expanded and to have lower generation probabilities than equally common non-associated chains. Correlated functional status among segregating V segments might reflect linkage disequilibrium, but an unknown experimental factor could not be ruled out. When HLA alleles, especially DR and DQ, strongly co-occurred, attributing TCR associations to individual alleles was difficult. Most TCR sequences were seen in very few donors, while some public TCRs were found in many individuals. According to a later analysis, parvovirus B19, influenza, CMV and Epstein-Barr virus appeared linked to several top co-occurrence clusters. Because HLA typing was unavailable for some donors at each locus, only the typed subset was used in association tests. The presence/absence analyses assumed that sequencing depth was roughly uniform across donors, and that assumption may not be true. CMV serostatus was the only immune exposure information available for the cohort.

The library was made by the immunoSEQ multiplex PCR assay. For the multiplex PCR, a mixture combining 60 forward primers for TCR Vbeta segments and 13 reverse primers for TCR Jbeta segments was used. The CDR3 region of rearranged TCR beta genes was amplified from genomic DNA by a multiplex PCR assay. Amplified TCR beta libraries were sequenced as 87-base-pair reads on the Illumina HiSeq System. The study's own analysis went as follows. Across the roughly 700 repertoires, a later analysis counted 80 million or so unique TCR beta chains, roughly 11 million of which were shared by at least two donors. A nearest-neighbor algorithm error-corrected the raw reads and collapsed the reads into unique sequences, merging closely related sequences to remove PCR and sequencing errors. V, D and J gene segments were assigned by aligning CDR3 sequences to IMGT reference sequences. For a sequence to be retained, at least a six-nucleotide match to both a V gene segment and a J gene segment was required. Rearrangements were called productive when the CDR3 lacked stop codons and stayed in frame with V and J; all others were non-productive. Following IMGT convention, CDR3 was defined as the stretch from the second conserved V-encoded cysteine to the conserved J-encoded phenylalanine. In an earlier analysis of 500 to 650 of the donors, sequences lacking an unambiguous match to a single V gene segment were excluded. An earlier analysis of some 610 of the donors called V segments functional above 56.7% productive rearrangements and segregating when the between-donor standard deviation exceeded 5%. To diagnose cytomegalovirus status from the catalog of TCR beta chain sequences, a statistical classification framework was built. A later analysis assigned V and J genes by comparing TCR nucleotide sequences with IMGT/GENE-DB human TR gene sequences. The TCRdist pipeline was used in a later analysis to assign CDR3 sequences and most-parsimonious VDJ recombination scenarios. In a later analysis, each TCR beta chain was defined by its CDR3 amino acid sequence together with its V-gene family, and reads lacking a unique V-gene family were excluded. To address suspected cross-contamination and a sequencing artifact, a later analysis removed 450 to 700 highly shared, low-generation-probability nucleotide sequences. A later analysis calculated a clonal expansion index for each public chain from normalized within-repertoire ranks of inferred template counts. Generation probabilities in a later analysis came from a VDJ recombination model fitted to out-of-frame rearrangements, and those results were checked against IGoR. In a later analysis, hypergeometric tests were used to score TCR-TCR, TCR-HLA and TCR-CMV co-occurrence, with a repertoire-size bias correction applied to TCR pairs. False discovery rates were estimated in a later analysis by permuting HLA or CMV assignments 20 times. In a later analysis, co-occurring TCRs were grouped using DBSCAN, with TCRdist sequence similarity added in when clustering inside HLA-allele-positive subsets. Co-occurrence clustering excluded repertoires with fewer than 30,000 or more than 120,000 public chains, plus five with anomalous nucleotide sharing. Not all clones reach the TCRdb copy of this immuneACCESS table, which keeps in-frame sequences only. Checked studies attribute under half of the gap to unresolved V genes and leave the rest unexplained. V and J calls and clone size are as listed in that table; D and trimming were resolved from the DNA. This sample lists under 200,000 clones; around 76% were detected once. The ten largest make up approximately 2.1% of the sample.

Sequencing used PBMCs. The origin of this receptor is a woman aged 25 to 39 in good health and CMV-seropositive.

The bases read TGTGCCAGCAGTGATTTCGGGGGGAGAAATGAAAAACTGTTTTTT. This is translated as CASSDFGGRNEKLFF. Recombination joined TRBV6-1 with TRBJ1-4; 5 matching bases give a weak D call of TRBD1. Taken from the germline V gene, the CDR1 and CDR2 loops are MNHNS and SASEGT. V was cut back by 3 bases and J by 5 bases, leaving a gap of 13 bases between them. From the cysteine through the phenylalanine, the CDR3 covers 15 amino acids. Only the CDR3 portion is preserved as DNA: 45 bases, with reading frame beginning at the first base.